A single sample is the source of the 22 T cell receptor beta chains below, sequenced in a study of human T cells and chemical hapten exposure. TCRdb ran MiXCR on the 5' RACE reads and lists one entry per CDR3 protein. This table has about 81,000 distinct CDR3 sequences, more than 7% appearing once. Unfractionated whole blood was the source from which total RNA was extracted. The receptors originated from a male donor in good health.

The rearrangement links TRBV20-1 to TRBJ2-7; D gene ambiguous. Germline CDR1 and CDR2: DFQATT and SNEGSKA (reference sequence). V was pared by 0 bases and J by 3 bases, with 15 bases between. This CDR3 region has 15 residues. The CDR3 DNA is TGCAGTGCTAGAGATCCGTTCTCTAGGGACTACGAGCAGTACTTC. Protein product: CSARDPFSRDYEQYF.

V and J are TRBV14 and TRBJ1-2; D remains unclear. CDR1 SGHDN and CDR2 FVKESK come from the germline V gene. The CDR3 length is 12 residues. Trimming removed 0 bases at V and 3 bases at J, with 2 bases between. The CDR3: CASSQDDYGYTF. The CDR3 DNA reads TGTGCCAGCAGCCAAGACGACTATGGCTACACCTTC.

Of note for this clonotype: A much larger clone lies a single base off, so this may be a read error. This rearrangement joins TRBV11-2 to TRBJ2-1; TRBD2 matches at 11 bases. The CDR3 consists of 16 residues. Germline V CDR1 and CDR2: SGHAT, FQNNGV. CDR3 amino acids: CASSLAGTSGYNEQLF. CDR3 nucleotide sequence: TGTGCCAGCAGCCTAGCCGGGACTAGCGGTTACAATGAGCAGCTCTTC.

The rearrangement uses TRBV20-1 and TRBJ1-5; 8 positions agree with TRBD1. The junction had 5 bases not matched to a gene; V was cut back by 2 bases and J by 2 bases. Germline lookup yields CDR1 DFQATT and CDR2 SNEGSKA (reference sequence). The CDR3 length is 15 residues. The CDR3 is CSARPGQGGNQPQHF. The CDR3 nucleotides are TGCAGTGCTAGACCTGGACAGGGCGGCAATCAGCCCCAGCATTTT.

The chain joins TRBV12-3 or TRBV12-4 to TRBJ2-6; 7 bases fit TRBD2. CDR3 length: 15 residues. J gave up 2 bases and V 4 bases, and 2 bases lay outside the gene matches. The CDR3 region has the DNA TGTGCCAGCAGTTGGGGGGGAACTGGGGCCAACGTCCTGACTTTC. Protein: CASSWGGTGANVLTF.

There are many counts of this clonotype. The V call is TRBV5-6, the J call TRBJ2-3; D is unresolved. Germline lookup yields CDR1 SGHDT and CDR2 YYEEEE. This CDR3 is 14 amino acids long. The V and J ends lost 0 bases and 3 bases respectively, with 8 bases between them. The CDR3 DNA sequence: TGTGCCAGCAGCTTGGTCCTAGGGACAGATACGCAGTATTTT. This encodes CASSLVLGTDTQYF.

At least ten counts were recorded for this clonotype. The CDR3 loop reads CSVDPILGDGETQYF. The CDR3 region has the DNA TGCAGCGTTGATCCTATCCTTGGCGATGGGGAGACCCAGTACTTC. The chain employs TRBV29-1 and TRBJ2-5; no definite D call. This CDR3 spans 15 amino acids. CDR1 SQVTM and CDR2 ANQGSEA come from the germline V gene. V gave up 3 bases and J gave up 5 bases, with 19 bases separating them.

Only a few counts were recorded for this clonotype. The rearrangement joins TRBV14 to TRBJ1-3; TRBD1 matches at 9 bases. Germline V gene lookup returns CDR1 SGHDN and CDR2 FVKESK. With V trimmed by 4 bases and J by 0 bases, 7 bases remained unmatched. CDR3 length equals 17 residues. The CDR3 spells CASSPRTGEISGNTIYF. For the CDR3, the DNA is TGTGCCAGCAGCCCCCGGACAGGGGAGATCTCTGGAAACACCATATATTTT.

Many counts were recorded for this clonotype. The genes are TRBV7-9 and TRBJ2-3; 9 positions match TRBD2. The CDR3 covers 15 residues. Germline V gene sequence: CDR1 SEHNR, CDR2 FQNEAQ (reference sequence). V lost 1 base to trimming and J lost 2 bases; unmatched junction nucleotides: 1. The CDR3 region is CASSLGTSDTDTQYF. Written as DNA, the CDR3 is TGTGCCAGCAGCTTAGGGACTAGCGACACAGATACGCAGTATTTT.

This clonotype was counted many times. This chain links TRBV2 with TRBJ2-5; D is perhaps TRBD1 (5 bases). Trimming cost V 6 bases and J 4 bases, with 18 bases left between them. The CDR3 contains 15 residues. From germline, CDR1 is SNHLY and CDR2 FYNNEI. The CDR3 here is CASSPEGRDGETQYF. The DNA for the CDR3 is TGTGCCAGCAGCCCAGAAGGCAGGGATGGAGAGACCCAGTACTTC. The full variable domain, rest sourced from reference TRBV2 and TRBJ2-5, is EPEVTQTPSHQVTQMGQEVILRCVPISNHLYFYWYRQILGQKVEFLVSFYNNEISEKSEIFDDQFSVERPDGSNFTLKIRSTKLEDSAMYFCASSPEGRDGETQYFGPGTRLLVL.

The chain joins TRBV7-2 to TRBJ2-7; the match to TRBD1 covers 10 bases. The length of the CDR3 is 15 residues. Looked up from germline, CDR1 is SGHTA and CDR2 is FQGNSA. The V segment lost 3 bases and the J segment 2 bases; nucleotides outside the gene matches: 4. The CDR3 DNA reads TGTGCCAGCAGCTTCGGGGGGACAGGGGCCTACGAGCAGTACTTC. It is translated as CASSFGGTGAYEQYF.

This clonotype was found a few times. The chain uses TRBV5-1 and TRBJ2-3; D unclear. Per the germline V gene, CDR1 is SGHRS and CDR2 is YFSETQ. Trimming took 2 bases from V and 0 from J, leaving 13 bases between them. There are 16 residues in the CDR3. DNA for the CDR3: TGCGCCAGCAGCTTACCGAACGACTCTAGCACAGATACGCAGTATTTT. This translates into CASSLPNDSSTDTQYF.

In this sample, this clonotype turned up a few times. The chain employs TRBV3-1 and TRBJ2-7; tentatively, D is TRBD2 (6 bases). This CDR3 contains 17 residues. The V end lost 0 bases, the J end lost 0 bases, and 15 bases lay between the germline ends. From germline, CDR1 is LGHDT and CDR2 YNNKEL (reference sequence). CDR3 in amino acids: CASSQDYGLGSSYEQYF. In DNA form, the CDR3 reads TGTGCCAGCAGCCAAGATTACGGGCTCGGGAGCTCCTACGAGCAGTACTTC.

This clonotype was recorded many times. The chain combines TRBV6-6 with TRBJ2-6, with no clear D. The V gene's germline CDR1 is MNHNY and CDR2 SVGAGI (reference sequence). CDR3 length: 15 amino acids. V lost 2 bases and J 0 bases, leaving 5 bases between the germline ends. For the CDR3, the DNA is TGTGCCAGCAGTTACGGTAACTCTGGGGCCAACGTCCTGACTTTC. Amino acid sequence: CASSYGNSGANVLTF.

This clonotype turned up a few times. This CDR3 reads CSARSDSNQPQHF. The CDR3 bases are TGCAGTGCTAGGTCGGATAGCAATCAGCCCCAGCATTTT. The genes are TRBV20-1 and TRBJ1-5; no clear D. Deletions cut 3 bases from V and 0 bases from J, with 6 bases between. Per germline, CDR1 DFQATT and CDR2 SNEGSKA (reference sequence). The CDR3 consists of 13 residues.

V is TRBV29-1 and J is TRBJ1-1; no clear D gene. CDR1 SQVTM and CDR2 ANQGSEA come from the germline V gene. The CDR3 length is 15 residues. Trimming stripped 4 bases from V and 1 base from J, with 16 bases between. The CDR3 DNA follows: TGCAGCGTTGTGCCCTCAAACGGGGAGAACACTGAAGCTTTCTTT. It yields the protein CSVVPSNGENTEAFF.

The V gene is TRBV6-1, the J gene TRBJ1-1; 11 nucleotides align to TRBD1. The CDR3 loop spans 17 amino acids. Germline assignment: CDR1 MNHNS and CDR2 SASEGT. V trimming: 6 bases; J trimming: 4 bases; junction bases outside the gene matches: 13. The CDR3 sequence: CASSRYFGQGASTEAFF. The CDR3 DNA follows: TGTGCCAGCAGCCGATATTTCGGACAGGGGGCGAGCACTGAAGCTTTCTTT.

This clonotype was detected many times. The chain recombines TRBV5-4 with TRBJ1-1, with D possibly being TRBD1 (6 bases). Trimming cost V 0 bases and J 10 bases, with 13 bases left between them. CDR1 and CDR2 (germline): SGHNT, YYREEE (reference sequence). The CDR3 has 13 residues. The CDR3, as DNA: TGTGCCAGCAGCTTGGTCGGGGGCCGTGGAGCTTTCTTT. Encoded protein: CASSLVGGRGAFF.

This chain joins TRBV18 and TRBJ1-2; possibly TRBD1 for D (6 bases). Germline V gives CDR1 KGHSH, CDR2 LQKENI. V lost 0 bases and J 6 bases, leaving 11 bases between the germline ends. This CDR3 has 14 residues. The CDR3, as DNA: TGTGCCAGCTCACCACCGTCAGGGGACCATGGCTACACCTTC. Residues: CASSPPSGDHGYTF.

The chain employs TRBV29-1 and TRBJ2-1; 9 positions match TRBD2. Germline CDR1 SQVTM, CDR2 ANQGSEA. The CDR3 sequence is 12 residues long. The J segment lost 4 bases and the V segment lost 8 bases, leaving 3 bases of the junction unmatched. In DNA form, the CDR3 reads TGCAGCCTAGCGGGGAGTTACAATGAGCAGTTCTTC. Its protein is CSLAGSYNEQFF.

This clonotype was observed a handful of times. J is TRBJ2-7 and V is TRBV5-1; D gene uncertain. V was trimmed by 0 bases and J by 2 bases, leaving 9 bases between them. CDR3 size: 14 residues. Germline values: CDR1 SGHRS, CDR2 YFSETQ. The chain's CDR3 is CASSLDLPPYEQYF. CDR3 coding DNA: TGCGCCAGCAGCTTGGACCTCCCGCCCTACGAGCAGTACTTC.

This clonotype occurred a few times. V gene TRBV7-9 combines with J gene TRBJ2-3; D perhaps matches TRBD1 (5 bases). In germline, CDR1 is SEHNR, CDR2 FQNEAQ (reference sequence). V was clipped by 3 bases and J by 4 bases, with 11 bases between them. This CDR3 has 14 amino acids. CDR3 DNA: TGTGCCAGCAGCTTTGCAGGGCTCGCAGATACGCAGTATTTT. It encodes CASSFAGLADTQYF.